A single T cell receptor beta chain is shown here with its context. Germline values: CDR1 SQVTM, CDR2 ANQGSEA. The V segment lost 1 base and the J segment 9 bases; nucleotides outside the gene matches: 10. This CDR3 contains 15 residues. Isolated RNA was reverse transcribed into cDNA used as the sequencing template. The data were produced by immunoSEQ multiplex PCR, yet TCRdb's version contains in-frame clones alone and is incomplete. Of more than 140,000 clones in the sample, about 86% were seen once. The entry originates in a study of CD8+ T cells in alopecia areata. The wider study: Treated individuals took tofacitinib by mouth, 5 to 10 mg twice daily.

As to treatment: oral pan-JAK inhibitor, 5-10 mg twice daily. This sequence was found in a human donor with alopecia areata. Specimen: CD8+ T cells sorted from blood, collected at week 4, from a patient treated with tofacitinib. The J gene is TRBJ2-1, the V gene TRBV29-1; TRBD2 agrees at 9 bases. CDR3 in amino acids: CSVEGLSGRTVEQFF. CDR3 sequence (DNA): TGCAGCGTTGAAGGGTTAAGCGGGAGGACGGTTGAGCAGTTCTTC.